The 5 T cell receptor beta chains below all came from one sample that was sequenced in a study of blood T cell repertoires in COVID-19. Assay: immunoSEQ multiplex PCR; the TCRdb copy retains only in-frame clones and omits some. The table lists about 220,000 clones, 75% to 85% of them singletons. Sequenced sample: peripheral blood. These TCRs come from a woman in her seventies with COVID-19, enrolled during active disease.

The chain links TRBV28 to TRBJ1-2, with unresolved D. The V end lost 9 bases, the J end lost 7 bases, and 9 bases lay between the germline ends. Germline lookup yields CDR1 MDHEN and CDR2 SYDVKM. The CDR3 runs 10 residues. In DNA form, the CDR3 reads TGTGCCAGTGGTCGGGTTGGCTACACCTTC. It is translated as CASGRVGYTF.

The V gene is TRBV6-2 or TRBV6-3, the J gene TRBJ2-7; 8 bases line up with TRBD2. CDR1 and CDR2 from the germline V gene are MNHEY and SVGEGT. The CDR3 loop spans 16 amino acids. V lost 2 bases, J lost 4 bases, and 10 bases stayed unmatched. The CDR3 is CASSYPEVVAGYEQYF. The DNA for the CDR3 is TGTGCCAGCAGTTACCCCGAGGTAGTAGCGGGGTACGAGCAGTACTTC.

The genes are TRBV5-5 and TRBJ1-5, with 8 bases aligning to TRBD1. Unmatched junction bases numbered 7, after V lost 4 bases and J lost 7 bases. The CDR3 contains 14 residues. Germline V gene data show CDR1 as SGHKS and CDR2 as YYEKEE (reference sequence). The CDR3 sequence: CASSAGTGLQPQHF. In DNA, the CDR3 is TGTGCCAGCAGCGCCGGGACAGGACTCCAGCCCCAGCATTTT.

The DNA for the CDR3 is TGTGCCAGCAGCTCGCCCGACAGGGCCTATGCCAAAAACATTCAGTACTTC. Translated, it gives CASSSPDRAYAKNIQYF. V gene TRBV7-2 combines with J gene TRBJ2-4; 7 bases match TRBD1. Unmatched junction bases numbered 10, after V lost 4 bases and J lost 1 base. This CDR3 has 17 amino acids. Germline CDR1 SGHTA, CDR2 FQGNSA.

V and J are TRBV9 and TRBJ1-1, with D possibly matching TRBD1 (5 bases). V lost 1 base to trimming and J lost 5 bases, with 12 bases between them. The CDR3 consists of 14 residues. Germline CDR1 and CDR2: SGDLS and YYNGEE. Here the CDR3 DNA reads TGTGCCAGCAGCGTACAAGGGGTTGGGACTGAAGCTTTCTTT. Its protein is CASSVQGVGTEAFF.